This T cell receptor (beta chain) was captured by sequencing in a study of CD8+CD57+ T cells in acquired aplastic anemia. The germline V gene encodes CDR1 SGHAT and CDR2 FQNNGV. With 4 bases clipped from V and 1 base from J, the junction kept 7 bases outside the gene matches. This CDR3 contains 17 residues. Patients who underwent sequencing had shown CD8+CD57+ cell expansion by flow cytometry. Severe acquired aplastic anemia was diagnosed in all patients. Genomic DNA, serving as template, underwent TCR beta VDJ and CDR3 profiling. TCRdb called the reads again in MiXCR, with one record for every CDR3 protein. This sample has about 470,000 distinct CDR3 sequences; approximately 33% occur once, and the top ten carry 0.82%. Notes on the study in general: The study identified under 30 CD8+ CDR3 sequences shared by patients and controls.

A note on this clonotype: The target antigen is unknown.

The rearrangement links TRBV11-2 to TRBJ2-2, with 9 positions matching TRBD2. Material for sequencing was sorted CD4+, CD8+, or CD8+CD57+ T cells (not recorded which) from PBMCs. The TCR was taken from a human donor with aplastic anemia. Here the CDR3 reads CASSWLAGTRNTGELFF. The CDR3 DNA sequence: TGTGCCAGCAGCTGGCTAGCGGGGACAAGGAACACCGGGGAGCTGTTTTTT.